These 2 T cell receptor beta chains originate from one sample sequenced in a study of blood T cell repertoires in COVID-19. Some clones are missing from TCRdb's copy, which holds only in-frame ones; the method was immunoSEQ multiplex PCR. The table shows 110,000 to 150,000 clones, with approximately 79% occurring only once. Sequencing was performed on peripheral blood. The receptors were sampled from a man between 45 and 60 years old with active or convalescent COVID-19.

The table lists this clone with a few counts. The chain has TRBV2 and TRBJ2-2, with D possibly matching TRBD1 (6 bases). V shed 5 bases and J shed 0 bases, with 10 bases lying between them. This CDR3 has 15 residues. The V gene's germline CDR1 is SNHLY and CDR2 FYNNEI. The CDR3 DNA reads TGTGCCAGCAGTCGGACAGAAGCGAACACCGGGGAGCTGTTTTTT. The encoded protein is CASSRTEANTGELFF.

This clone qualifies as medium-sized. The chain has TRBV10-3 and TRBJ2-7; 7 nucleotides align to TRBD2. There are 17 residues in the CDR3. V gave up 3 bases and J gave up 2 bases; unmatched junction bases: 13. Germline CDR1 is ENHRY and CDR2 is SYGVKD. As DNA, the CDR3 is TGTGCCATCAGTGACCCTAATCTAAGCGGGGTGGCCTACGAGCAGTACTTC. Its protein is CAISDPNLSGVAYEQYF.